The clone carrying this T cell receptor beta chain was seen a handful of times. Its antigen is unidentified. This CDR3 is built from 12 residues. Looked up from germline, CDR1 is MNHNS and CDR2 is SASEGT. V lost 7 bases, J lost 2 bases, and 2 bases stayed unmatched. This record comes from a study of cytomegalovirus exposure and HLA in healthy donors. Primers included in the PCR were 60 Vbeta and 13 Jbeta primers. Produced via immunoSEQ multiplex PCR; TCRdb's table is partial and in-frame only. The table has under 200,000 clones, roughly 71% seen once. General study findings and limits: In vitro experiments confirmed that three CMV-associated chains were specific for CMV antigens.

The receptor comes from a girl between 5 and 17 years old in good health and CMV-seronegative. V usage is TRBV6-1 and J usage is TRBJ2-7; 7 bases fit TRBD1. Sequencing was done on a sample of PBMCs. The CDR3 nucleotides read TGTGCCAGCAAAACAGGGGCCTACGAGCAGTACTTC. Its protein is CASKTGAYEQYF.